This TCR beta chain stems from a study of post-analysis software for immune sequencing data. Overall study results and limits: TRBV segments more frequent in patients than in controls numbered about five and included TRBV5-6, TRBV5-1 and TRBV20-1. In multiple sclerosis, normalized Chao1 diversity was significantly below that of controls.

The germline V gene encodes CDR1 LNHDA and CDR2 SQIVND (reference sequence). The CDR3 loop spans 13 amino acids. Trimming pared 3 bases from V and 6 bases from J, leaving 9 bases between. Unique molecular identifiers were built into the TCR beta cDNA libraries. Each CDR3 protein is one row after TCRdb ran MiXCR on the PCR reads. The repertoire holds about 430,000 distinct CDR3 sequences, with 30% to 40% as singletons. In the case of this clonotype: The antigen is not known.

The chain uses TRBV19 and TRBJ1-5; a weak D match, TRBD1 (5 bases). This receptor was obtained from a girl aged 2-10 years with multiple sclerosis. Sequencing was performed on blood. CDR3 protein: CASSIREVQPQHF. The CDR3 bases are TGTGCCAGTAGTATCAGGGAAGTTCAGCCCCAGCATTTT.